This is a list of T cell receptor beta chains from one sample in a study of human T cells and chemical hapten exposure. A single record per CDR3 protein comes from TCRdb applying MiXCR to the RACE reads. Here the sample spans 95,000 to 130,000 distinct CDR3 sequences, about an eighth being singletons. The input for sequencing was whole blood, taken in connection with sensitization to the hapten diphenylcyclopropenone (DPC). The source is a woman aged 45-65 years with alopecia areata. Some clones in this sample may be carry-over from other donors' samples. Each CDR3 is given with its conserved first and last residue. A D gene is named only where the DNA matches it firmly. Size values are once, few and many counts, or a class for expanded clones, and some rows have none.

abundance: few; d_gene: -; j_gene: TRBJ1-1; v_gene: TRBV18; CDR3aa: CASSPAGTTYTEAFF; CDR3nt: TGTGCCAGCTCACCAGCCGGGACAACGTACACTGAAGCTTTCTTT
abundance: -; d_gene: TRBD1; j_gene: TRBJ1-5; v_gene: TRBV2; CDR3aa: CASRPTGGFNQPQHF; CDR3nt: TGTGCCAGCAGGCCAACAGGGGGTTTCAATCAGCCCCAGCATTTT
abundance: -; d_gene: -; j_gene: TRBJ2-6; v_gene: TRBV2; CDR3aa: CASSDAGANVLTF; CDR3nt: TGTGCCAGCAGTGATGCGGGGGCCAACGTCCTGACTTTC
abundance: many; d_gene: TRBD2; j_gene: TRBJ2-7; v_gene: TRBV12-3/TRBV12-4; CDR3aa: CASSLAGSYEQYF; CDR3nt: TGTGCCAGCAGTCTAGCGGGAAGCTACGAGCAGTACTTC
abundance: few; d_gene: TRBD2; j_gene: TRBJ2-1; v_gene: TRBV10-3; CDR3aa: CAISQAGGDNEQFF; CDR3nt: TGTGCCATCAGTCAAGCGGGGGGGGACAATGAGCAGTTCTTC
abundance: -; d_gene: TRBD1; j_gene: TRBJ2-3; v_gene: TRBV10-3; CDR3aa: CAISRQGQTDTQYF; CDR3nt: TGTGCCATTTCAAGACAGGGTCAAACAGATACGCAGTATTTT
abundance: -; d_gene: -; j_gene: TRBJ1-4; v_gene: TRBV10-3; CDR3aa: CAISEAWGVGEKLFF; CDR3nt: TGTGCCATCAGTGAGGCTTGGGGGGTCGGGGAAAAACTGTTTTTT
abundance: few; d_gene: -; j_gene: TRBJ2-7; v_gene: TRBV11-2; CDR3aa: CASSPHFEQYF; CDR3nt: TGTGCCAGCAGCCCCCACTTCGAGCAGTACTTC
abundance: -; d_gene: -; j_gene: TRBJ1-2; v_gene: TRBV29-1; CDR3aa: CSVELGETGAEGYTF; CDR3nt: TGCAGCGTTGAATTAGGGGAGACAGGAGCTGAGGGCTACACCTTC
abundance: few; d_gene: TRBD1; j_gene: TRBJ1-1; v_gene: TRBV7-9; CDR3aa: CASSPKTGKNTEAFF; CDR3nt: TGTGCCAGCAGCCCGAAGACAGGGAAGAACACTGAAGCTTTCTTT
abundance: few; d_gene: -; j_gene: TRBJ2-1; v_gene: TRBV6-2/TRBV6-3; CDR3aa: CASSYSIEQFF; CDR3nt: TGTGCCAGCAGTTACTCGATTGAGCAGTTCTTC
abundance: few; d_gene: -; j_gene: TRBJ2-1; v_gene: TRBV5-1; CDR3aa: CASSGWEISYNEQFF; CDR3nt: TGCGCCAGCAGCGGATGGGAGATCTCCTACAATGAGCAGTTCTTC
abundance: -; d_gene: TRBD2; j_gene: TRBJ2-1; v_gene: TRBV27; CDR3aa: CASSRTSLDEQFF; CDR3nt: TGTGCCAGCAGCAGGACTAGCTTGGATGAGCAGTTCTTC
abundance: few; d_gene: -; j_gene: TRBJ1-1; v_gene: TRBV18; CDR3aa: CASSHKQGKDEAFF; CDR3nt: TGTGCCAGCTCACACAAACAGGGTAAGGATGAAGCTTTCTTT
abundance: -; d_gene: TRBD1; j_gene: TRBJ1-2; v_gene: TRBV6-5; CDR3aa: CASSVDRGLGYTF; CDR3nt: TGTGCCAGCAGTGTGGACAGGGGGCTTGGCTACACCTTC